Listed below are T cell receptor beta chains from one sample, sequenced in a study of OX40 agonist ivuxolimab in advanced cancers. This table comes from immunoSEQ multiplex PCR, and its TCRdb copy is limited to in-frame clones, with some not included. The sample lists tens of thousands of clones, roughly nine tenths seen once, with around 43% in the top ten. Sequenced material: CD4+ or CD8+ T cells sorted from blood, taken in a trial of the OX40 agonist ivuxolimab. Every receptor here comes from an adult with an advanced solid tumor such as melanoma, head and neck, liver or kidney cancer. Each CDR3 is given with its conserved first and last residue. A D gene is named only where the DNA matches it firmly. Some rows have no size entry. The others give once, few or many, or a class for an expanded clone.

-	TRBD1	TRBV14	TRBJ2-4	CASRSQGENIQYF
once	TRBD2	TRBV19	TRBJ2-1	CASSPGGDYNEQFF
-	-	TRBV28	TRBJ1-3	CASRGGQGNTIYF
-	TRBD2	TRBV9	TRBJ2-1	CASSAGGLADYNEQFF
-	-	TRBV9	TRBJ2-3	CASSSGGGLTDTQYF
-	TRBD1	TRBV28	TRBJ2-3	CASSLFRDRATDTQYF
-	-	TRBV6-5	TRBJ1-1	CASSWADMNTEAFF
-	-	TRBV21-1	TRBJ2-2	CASSSRTAGNTGELFF
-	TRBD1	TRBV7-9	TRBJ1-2	CASSSPGQVSYGYTF
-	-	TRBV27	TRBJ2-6	CASSLFGSGANVLTF
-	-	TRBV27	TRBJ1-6	CASSLSGYSPLHF
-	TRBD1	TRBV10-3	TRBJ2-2	CATRTGESEGFMAAGELFF
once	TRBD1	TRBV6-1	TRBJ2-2	CASSEWDRGAGELFF
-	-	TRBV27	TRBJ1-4	CASSLLSNEKLFF
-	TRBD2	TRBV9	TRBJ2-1	CASSTWGGDTNEQFF
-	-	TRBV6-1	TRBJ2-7	CASNVEGRFYEQYF
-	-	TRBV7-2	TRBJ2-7	CASSLELGYEQYF
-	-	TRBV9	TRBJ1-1	CASSPRASIAMENTEAFF
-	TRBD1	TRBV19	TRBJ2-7	CASSTQGAPQDEQYF
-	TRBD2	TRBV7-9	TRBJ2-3	CASSFRVLRGGDTQYF
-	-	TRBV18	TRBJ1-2	CASSPNWGRGGDGYTF
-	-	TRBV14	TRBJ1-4	CASSQESVGQEKLFF
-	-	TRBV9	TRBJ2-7	CASSVGPDGTYEQYF
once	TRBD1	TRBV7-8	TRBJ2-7	CASSWPGQGVHEQYF
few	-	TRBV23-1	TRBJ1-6	CASSLRGPLHF
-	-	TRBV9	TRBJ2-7	CASSVFGSSYEQYF
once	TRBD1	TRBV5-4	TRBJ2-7	CAYSQGQGVWEQYF
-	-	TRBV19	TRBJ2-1	CASSIGNEQFF
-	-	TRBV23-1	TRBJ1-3	CASSHWPGSNTIYF
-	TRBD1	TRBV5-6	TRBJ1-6	CASSLVGTGVNSPLHF
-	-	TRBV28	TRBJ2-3	CASSFIGDTQYF
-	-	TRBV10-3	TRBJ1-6	CAISDDSSSYNSPLHF
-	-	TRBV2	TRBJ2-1	CASSEYPPWGAESSYNEQFF
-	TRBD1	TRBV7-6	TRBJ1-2	CASSPTTGRSAGYTF
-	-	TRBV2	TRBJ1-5	CASSGGRNQPQHF